This T cell receptor beta chain was sequenced for a study of tumor-infiltrating lymphocytes in primary liver carcinoma. Study-level information: Each of the samples returned roughly 3.65 to 7.5 million productive TCRbeta reads (a yield similar across tissue types). General observations from the study: Tumors and blood were compared for top-250-clone fraction, and tumors had the significantly higher value (p = 0.039). Lower overlap was observed for tumor-adjacent and tumor-blood pairs relative to tumor region pairs. CD4+ and CD8+ repertoires could not be compared in these unsorted bulk samples.

RNA isolated from unsorted whole blood supplied the blood RNA, with germline DNA also extracted. cDNA specific to TCR beta was made from 500 to 650 ng of total RNA, with a constant-region primer employed for priming. Libraries of TCR beta came from three nested multiplex PCR rounds with slightly modified ARM-PCR. The two initial PCR rounds, roughly 11 cycles each, used TRBV1-TRBV30 forward and C-beta reverse primers. Each CDR3 protein is one row after TCRdb ran MiXCR on the multiplex PCR reads. The data hold 320,000 or so distinct CDR3 sequences, with over 55% observed a single time. This CDR3 spans 15 amino acids. CDR1 and CDR2 (germline): LGHNT, FRNRAP. The V and J ends lost 1 base and 10 bases, in that order; junction bases with no gene match: 10. The table lists this clonotype with a few counts. The antigen is unknown.

The sequenced sample was peripheral blood. The chain combines TRBV12-5 with TRBJ2-1; the match to TRBD2 covers 7 bases. The receptor was isolated from a man in his forties with primary liver carcinoma and hepatitis B virus infection. The CDR3 is CASGLGEGRIGEQFF. The CDR3 coding sequence is TGTGCTAGTGGTTTGGGGGAGGGAAGGATAGGGGAGCAGTTCTTC. The entire variable domain, with the rest obtained from reference TRBV12-5 and TRBJ2-1, is as follows: DARVTQTPRHKVTEMGQEVTMRCQPILGHNTVFWYRQTMMQGLELLAYFRNRAPLDDSGMPKDRFSAEMPDATLATLKIQPSEPRDSAVYFCASGLGEGRIGEQFFGPGTRLTVL.